This T cell receptor beta chain was retrieved from a study of naive CD8 T cells in extremely preterm neonates. Deliveries were elective term cesareans at roughly 35-42 weeks, with no labor or membrane rupture. Sorting kept Annexin V-negative CD3+CD8+CD45RA+CCR7+ naive T cells. About 19,000 to 100,000 naive CD8+ T cells were sorted per sample. Per the germline V gene, CDR1 is SNHLY and CDR2 is FYNNEI. The trim removed 0 bases at V and 3 bases at J, leaving 1 base unmatched. The CDR3 totals 15 residues. Repertoires were generated with immunoSEQ multiplex PCR, while TCRdb's copy carries only in-frame clones and drops some. The top ten clones hold around 0.35% of a sample with about 7,500 clones, 95% to 98% of them seen once. Study observations and caveats: Preterm CDR3s were shorter than older groups', with fewer N additions and less trimming. Preterm neonates had significantly lower iChao1 richness than other age groups.

Comment on this clone: The antigen is undetermined.

The sample was naive CD8+ T cells from cord blood. This receptor was taken from a newborn in good health. The chain recombines TRBV2 with TRBJ1-2; 10 nucleotides align to TRBD1. The CDR3 DNA sequence: TGTGCCAGCAGTGAAGCGACAGGGGGCTACTATGGCTACACCTTC. Its translation: CASSEATGGYYGYTF.